This is a list of T cell receptor beta chains from one sample in a study of blood T cell repertoires in COVID-19. Libraries were prepared by immunoSEQ multiplex PCR; TCRdb keeps only in-frame clonotypes and omits some of them. The table shows about 210,000 clones, with around 84% occurring only once. The source material was peripheral blood. The receptors originated from a man aged 40-49 years who had recovered from COVID-19. The CDR3 runs from the conserved cysteine through the conserved F or W.

v_call,cdr3_length,j_call,cdr3_aa
TRBV5-1,14,TRBJ1-5,CASSFTGADQPQHF
TRBV5-1,15,TRBJ1-1,CASSLGTGRATEAFF
TRBV27,12,TRBJ2-3,CASSLGGDTQYF
TRBV11-3,11,TRBJ1-1,CASSLGGEAFF
TRBV28,15,TRBJ2-7,CASSLSSRPPYEQYF
TRBV6-5,15,TRBJ2-7,CASSYSGTVVYEQYF
TRBV2,14,TRBJ2-3,CARGLAGGGDTQYF
TRBV2,11,TRBJ2-5,CASGREETQYF
TRBV29-1,13,TRBJ1-2,CSVTLQGDYGYTF
TRBV9,12,TRBJ2-1,CASSVDPYEQFF
TRBV7-9,14,TRBJ1-1,CASSSWDKNTEAFF
TRBV2,15,TRBJ2-1,CASRKGTSGENEQFF
TRBV27,16,TRBJ2-1,CASSPNPVSSYNEQFF
TRBV30,14,TRBJ1-2,CAWVAGQGLSGYTF
TRBV5-1,16,TRBJ2-1,CASSFMAAEKWNEQFF
TRBV12-5,13,TRBJ1-6,CASGDRGNSPLHF
TRBV7-9,15,TRBJ2-7,CASSSIDRPGNEQYF
TRBV5-1,17,TRBJ2-1,CASSSYSLAGAGNEQFF
TRBV11-2,13,TRBJ1-1,CASSWGQGAEAFF
TRBV2,19,TRBJ2-7,CASSEGAAIAGGGGYEQYF
TRBV2,15,TRBJ1-6,CASSRDSSHNSPLHF
TRBV20-1,11,TRBJ1-2,CSARAPGPYTF
TRBV4-3,14,TRBJ2-3,CASSFSKGADTQYF
TRBV5-4,13,TRBJ1-2,CASSSDSFYGYTF
TRBV2,14,TRBJ1-1,CASSEAPGNTEAFF
TRBV7-8,14,TRBJ1-1,CASSRTDWNTEAFF
TRBV6-2/TRBV6-3,15,TRBJ1-2,CASSQTPDRVYGYTF
TRBV6-1,15,TRBJ2-7,CASSEALRGTYEQYF
TRBV5-4,16,TRBJ2-2,CASSPGTSRKVGELFF
TRBV10-3,13,TRBJ2-1,CAIQGDPYNEQFF
TRBV7-2,15,TRBJ2-7,CASSPDRSRSYEQYF
TRBV4-1,14,TRBJ1-2,CASSTQGLNYGYTF
TRBV4-1,17,TRBJ2-1,CASSQDLRKTGPNEQFF
TRBV7-9,15,TRBJ2-5,CASSLLATGGETQYF
TRBV5-4,14,TRBJ1-4,CASSYRGHLEKLFF
TRBV11-3,11,TRBJ2-7,CASSRDYEQYF
TRBV19,10,TRBJ1-2,CARNKYGYTF
TRBV6-6,14,TRBJ2-7,CASSSFIRQVQQYF
TRBV15,17,TRBJ2-7,CATSSTSGGAVRYEQYF
TRBV4-3,14,TRBJ2-7,CASSQETGTHEQYF
TRBV5-8,14,TRBJ1-1,CASSLVRVNTEAFF
TRBV4-3,14,TRBJ2-1,CASSQVPGIDEQFF
TRBV4-3,15,TRBJ1-4,CASSQGRPRDEKLFF
TRBV7-2,15,TRBJ1-3,CASSLGTGTGNTIYF
TRBV5-6,12,TRBJ1-2,CASSLADYGYTF
TRBV29-1,13,TRBJ1-1,CSVLQGDGTEAFF
TRBV5-4,17,TRBJ2-7,CASSPGVGGEISYEQYF
TRBV27,17,TRBJ1-6,CASSLDRGHAGNSPLHF
TRBV28,16,TRBJ1-3,CASSLTAVLSGNTIYF
TRBV18,16,TRBJ2-2,CASSPPGGDGTGELFF
TRBV6-6,14,TRBJ2-7,CASSPNGQGYEQYF
TRBV11-2,15,TRBJ1-5,CASSPVGGSNQPQHF
TRBV11-3,14,TRBJ2-7,CASSPRQGSYEQYF